The rows below give T cell receptor beta chains drawn from one sample of a study of cytomegalovirus exposure and HLA in healthy donors. TCRdb's copy holds only in-frame clones and misses some; the assay was immunoSEQ multiplex PCR. The sample has some 80,000 clones, roughly 95% seen once; the top ten hold roughly 1.6%. The sequenced material came from PBMCs. The receptor source for this set is a man aged 18 to 30 in good health and CMV-seropositive. CDR3s include the opening cysteine and the closing phenylalanine or tryptophan. D genes are given only for firm matches. The size field is filled for only some rows; it gives once, few, many or a size class.

abundance | d_gene | j_gene | v_gene | CDR3nt | CDR3aa
once | NA | TRBJ1-1 | TRBV6-4 | TGTGCCAGCACTCAAGGAGAGAACACTGAAGCTTTCTTT | CASTQGENTEAFF
NA | TRBD1 | TRBJ1-1 | TRBV27 | TGTGCCAGCCGGGGACAGGGGTGGGCCACTGAAGCTTTCTTT | CASRGQGWATEAFF
NA | NA | TRBJ2-2 | TRBV7-2 | TGTGCCAGCAGCTTAGATGCCGGGTGGACCGGGGAGCTGTTTTTT | CASSLDAGWTGELFF
NA | TRBD1 | TRBJ2-7 | TRBV19 | TGTGCCAGTAGTCGGGCCTTGGACAGGAATGCCTACGAGCAGTACTTC | CASSRALDRNAYEQYF
once | NA | TRBJ2-5 | TRBV7-9 | TGTGCCAGCACGGAGACGCTACAAGAGACCCAGTACTTC | CASTETLQETQYF
NA | NA | TRBJ1-1 | TRBV19 | TGTGCCAGTAGTATAGGGGCCTACACTGAAGCTTTCTTT | CASSIGAYTEAFF
NA | NA | TRBJ2-1 | TRBV28 | TGTGCCAGCAGTTTATTTATGCTAGGGGATGAGCAGTTCTTC | CASSLFMLGDEQFF
NA | TRBD2 | TRBJ2-5 | TRBV20-1 | TGCAGTGAGCGGGAGCAAGAGACCCAATACTTC | CSEREQETQYF
NA | NA | TRBJ2-7 | TRBV5-1 | TGCGCCAGCAGCTTGGAACCCCTTTTGAGGGAACGAACCTACGAGCAGTACTTC | CASSLEPLLRERTYEQYF
once | NA | TRBJ2-1 | TRBV27 | TGTGCCAGCACGCAGGGGGGCGATGAGCAGTTCTTC | CASTQGGDEQFF